These 2 T cell receptor beta chains were all obtained from the same sample, sequenced in a study of molecular identifiers for immune sequencing clone quantification. TCRdb reanalysed the PCR reads using MiXCR and keeps one entry per CDR3 protein. This sample yields some 320,000 distinct CDR3 sequences, of which around a fifth are seen a single time; 0.81% belongs to the top ten. Sequencing used naive CD8+ T cells from blood, with Jurkat cell RNA spiked in. Subset noted: FACS-sorted CD8+CD4-CCR7+CD45RA+ naive T cells. Receptor source: a human donor in good health. Some libraries in this study had Jurkat cell RNA spiked in.

This clonotype appeared many times. CDR3 in DNA: TGTGCCAGCAGTTACCAGCCCCGGTCATGGAATTCACCCCTCCACTTT. The encoded protein is CASSYQPRSWNSPLHF. The chain uses TRBV6-5 and TRBJ1-6; the D is unclear. Germline CDR1 is MNHEY and CDR2 is SVGAGI. The CDR3 is made up of 16 amino acids. Trimming stripped 2 bases from V and 7 bases from J, with 15 bases between.

This clonotype was seen many times. The chain uses TRBV4-3 and TRBJ1-2, with unresolved D. The V end was cut by 2 bases, the J end by 0 bases, with 10 bases between. CDR1 LGHNA and CDR2 YSLEER come from the germline V gene. CDR3 length equals 15 residues. The CDR3 nucleotides are TGCGCCAGCAGCCAAAGCACGGACGCTAACTATGGCTACACCTTC. This gives the protein CASSQSTDANYGYTF.